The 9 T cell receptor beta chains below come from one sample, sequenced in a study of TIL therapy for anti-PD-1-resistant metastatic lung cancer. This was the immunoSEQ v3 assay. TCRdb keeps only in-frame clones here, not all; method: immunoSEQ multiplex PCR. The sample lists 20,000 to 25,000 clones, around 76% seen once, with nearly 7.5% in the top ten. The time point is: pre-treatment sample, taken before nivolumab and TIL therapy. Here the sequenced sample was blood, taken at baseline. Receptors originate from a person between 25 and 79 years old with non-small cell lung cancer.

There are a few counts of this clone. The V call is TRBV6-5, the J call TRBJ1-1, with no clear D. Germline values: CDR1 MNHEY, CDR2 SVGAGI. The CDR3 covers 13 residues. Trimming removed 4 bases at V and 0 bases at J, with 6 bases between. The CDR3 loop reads CASSSNLNTEAFF. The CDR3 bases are TGTGCCAGCAGTTCCAACCTGAACACTGAAGCTTTCTTT.

The CDR3 sequence: CASRLSSYEQYF. The CDR3 DNA is TGTGCCAGCAGGTTGAGCTCCTACGAGCAGTACTTC. The chain carries TRBV2 and TRBJ2-7; D ambiguous. Germline loops: CDR1 SNHLY, CDR2 FYNNEI. V lost 6 bases and J 0 bases, leaving 6 bases between the germline ends. CDR3 size: 12 residues. The variable domain in full, with the rest retrieved from reference TRBV2 and TRBJ2-7, is EPEVTQTPSHQVTQMGQEVILRCVPISNHLYFYWYRQILGQKVEFLVSFYNNEISEKSEIFDDQFSVERPDGSNFTLKIRSTKLEDSAMYFCASRLSSYEQYFGPGTRLTVT.

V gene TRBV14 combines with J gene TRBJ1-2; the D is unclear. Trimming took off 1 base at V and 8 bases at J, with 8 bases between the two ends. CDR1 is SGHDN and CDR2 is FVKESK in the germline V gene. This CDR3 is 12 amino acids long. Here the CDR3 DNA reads TGTGCCAGCAGCCAAGGGGTCGGAGGCTACACCTTC. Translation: CASSQGVGGYTF.

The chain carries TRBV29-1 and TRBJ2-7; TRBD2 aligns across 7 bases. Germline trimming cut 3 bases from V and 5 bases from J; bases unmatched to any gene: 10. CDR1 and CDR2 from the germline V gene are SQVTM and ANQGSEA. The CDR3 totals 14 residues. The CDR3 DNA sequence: TGCAGCGTTGATCGAGCGGGGACGGGTCACGAGCAGTACTTC. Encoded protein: CSVDRAGTGHEQYF.

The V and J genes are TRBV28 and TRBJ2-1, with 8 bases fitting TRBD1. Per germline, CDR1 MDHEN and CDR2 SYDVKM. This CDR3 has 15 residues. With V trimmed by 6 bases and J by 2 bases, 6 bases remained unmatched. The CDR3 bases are TGTGCCAGCAGATCGACAGGGGACCCCTACAATGAGCAGTTCTTC. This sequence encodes CASRSTGDPYNEQFF.

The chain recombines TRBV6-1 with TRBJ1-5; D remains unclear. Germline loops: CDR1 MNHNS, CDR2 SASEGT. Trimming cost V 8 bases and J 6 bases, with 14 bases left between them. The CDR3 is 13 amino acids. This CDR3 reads CASQLGRSQPQHF. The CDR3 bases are TGTGCCAGCCAATTGGGGAGAAGTCAGCCCCAGCATTTT.

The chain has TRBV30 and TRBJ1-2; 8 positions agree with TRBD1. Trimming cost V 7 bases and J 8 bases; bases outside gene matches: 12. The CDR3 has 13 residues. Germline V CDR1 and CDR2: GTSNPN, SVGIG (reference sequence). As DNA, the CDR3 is TGTGCCTTCCCGGCAACGACAGGGGAAGGCTACACCTTC. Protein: CAFPATTGEGYTF.

In DNA, the CDR3 is TGTGCCAGCAGTCTGCGGACAGGGGGCACAGATACGCAGTATTTT. The encoded protein is CASSLRTGGTDTQYF. This chain uses TRBV6-6 with TRBJ2-3; TRBD1 matches at 9 bases. Germline V lookup: CDR1 MNHNY, CDR2 SVGAGI (reference sequence). With 5 bases clipped from V and 1 base from J, the junction kept 4 bases outside the gene matches. This CDR3 has 15 residues.

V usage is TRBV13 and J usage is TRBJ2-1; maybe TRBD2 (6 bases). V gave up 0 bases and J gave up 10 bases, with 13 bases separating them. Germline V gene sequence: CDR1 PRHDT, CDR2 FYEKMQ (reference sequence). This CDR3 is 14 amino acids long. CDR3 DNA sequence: TGTGCCAGCAGCTTAGGCCTCAAGGCGGGAGAGCAGTTCTTC. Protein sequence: CASSLGLKAGEQFF.